Below, one T cell receptor (beta chain) is given with its context. This sample is part of a study of blood T cell repertoires in COVID-19. Study overall: Spain, Italy and the United States supplied samples that represented acute and convalescent COVID-19. Sample material is recorded as cDNA or gDNA derived from T cells, B-cell-depleted T cells, or PBMCs.

In the study's own analysis: Nucleated cell number was recorded as an estimate derived from reference gene primer amplification. Assay used: immunoSEQ multiplex PCR; TCRdb lists only in-frame clones, some missing. V and J calls and clone size come straight from that table; D and trimming were deduced from the DNA. The profile covers roughly 150,000 clones, with approximately 90% appearing a single time and 15% taken by the ten largest. V dropped 5 bases and J dropped 0; count of bases not matched to a gene: 12. The germline V gene has CDR1 SGDLS and CDR2 YYNGEE. The CDR3 is made up of 18 amino acids.

The TCR was taken from a woman in her forties with acute or convalescent COVID-19. The rearrangement uses TRBV9 and TRBJ2-1; 9 nucleotides line up with TRBD2. The specimen sequenced was peripheral blood. The CDR3 region is CASSYGIAGVASYNEQFF. CDR3 DNA sequence: TGTGCCAGCAGTTATGGGATAGCGGGAGTTGCCTCCTACAATGAGCAGTTCTTC. Looking up the rest from reference TRBV9 and TRBJ2-1 gives the full variable domain: DSGVTQTPKHLITATGQRVTLRCSPRSGDLSVYWYQQSLDQGLQFLIQYYNGEERAKGNILERFSAQQFPDLHSELNLSSLELGDSALYFCASSYGIAGVASYNEQFFGPGTRLTVL.